This paragraph covers one TCR beta chain sequence. The target antigen is unknown. MiXCR, applied by TCRdb to the 5' RACE reads, yields one record per CDR3 protein. The sample yields roughly 50,000 distinct CDR3 sequences, roughly 22% seen once. Study results and limitations: Tumor memory CD4+ T cell TCR gene usage clustered with blood and lymph node memory CD4+ cells and lymph node naive CD4+ cells.

This CDR3 is built from 14 residues. V trimming: 2 bases; J trimming: 4 bases; junction bases outside the gene matches: 3. The germline gives CDR1 SGHRS, CDR2 YFSETQ. The sample taken for sequencing was tumor-infiltrating naive CD4+ T cells sorted from the breast tumor. Subset of the sample: naive CD4+ T cells, CD4+CD45RA+CD25-. V gene TRBV5-1 combines with J gene TRBJ2-3, with 8 bases lining up with TRBD2. The sequence derives from a female donor with breast cancer. Written as DNA, the CDR3 is TGCGCCAGCAGCTTCGGGAGGGCCCCAGATACGCAGTATTTT. Amino acid sequence: CASSFGRAPDTQYF.